A selection of T cell receptor beta chains follows, all from one sample in a study of beta chain features in type 1 diabetes. Sequencing used immunoSEQ multiplex PCR; TCRdb keeps in-frame clones, though not all of them. This table holds 640,000 or so clones, about 14% found once. Sequenced material: naive CD4+ T cells from blood. These receptors were obtained from a man in his late teens or twenties with type 1 diabetes. Each CDR3 is given with its conserved first and last residue. Each record gives: CDR3 DNA, CDR3 protein, D gene, clone size, J gene, V gene. The D gene is left open where the match is weak. The size of a clone is reported for some rows only, either as once, few or many, or as a class for expanded clones.

CDR3nt: TGCAGCGTAACCGGGACATCTAGGGACGAGCAGTACTTC
CDR3aa: CSVTGTSRDEQYF
d_gene: NA
abundance: NA
j_gene: TRBJ2-7
v_gene: TRBV29-1

CDR3nt: TGTGCCAGCGTGGCAGGGGCGCCAAGAGATACGCAGTATTTT
CDR3aa: CASVAGAPRDTQYF
d_gene: NA
abundance: NA
j_gene: TRBJ2-3
v_gene: TRBV7-2

CDR3nt: TGTGCCTGGAAACTAGCCGAAGAGACCCAGTACTTC
CDR3aa: CAWKLAEETQYF
d_gene: NA
abundance: NA
j_gene: TRBJ2-5
v_gene: TRBV30

CDR3nt: TGCAGCGCCACAAAGGCGGTGAGTACTGAAGCTTTCTTT
CDR3aa: CSATKAVSTEAFF
d_gene: NA
abundance: few
j_gene: TRBJ1-1
v_gene: TRBV29-1

CDR3nt: TGTGCCAGCAGCCCACAGGGGGGCTATGGCTACACCTTC
CDR3aa: CASSPQGGYGYTF
d_gene: TRBD1
abundance: few
j_gene: TRBJ1-2
v_gene: TRBV14

CDR3nt: TGTGCCAGCAGCTTGGACGGGAAGAGCAATCAGCCCCAGCATTTT
CDR3aa: CASSLDGKSNQPQHF
d_gene: NA
abundance: NA
j_gene: TRBJ1-5
v_gene: TRBV5-4

CDR3nt: TGTGCCTGGAGTCAAAGAGGGTACCAAGAGACCCAGTACTTC
CDR3aa: CAWSQRGYQETQYF
d_gene: NA
abundance: few
j_gene: TRBJ2-5
v_gene: TRBV30

CDR3nt: TGTGCCAGCAGTTACACTCGGGGTCAGCCCCAGCATTTT
CDR3aa: CASSYTRGQPQHF
d_gene: NA
abundance: NA
j_gene: TRBJ1-5
v_gene: TRBV6-5

CDR3nt: TGCGCCAGCAGCCAAGCGACGACAGAAGTTTACAATGAGCAGTTCTTC
CDR3aa: CASSQATTEVYNEQFF
d_gene: NA
abundance: NA
j_gene: TRBJ2-1
v_gene: TRBV4-3

CDR3nt: TGTGCCAGCAGTGAAATGGGGGGCCAGAATGAAAAACTGTTTTTT
CDR3aa: CASSEMGGQNEKLFF
d_gene: NA
abundance: NA
j_gene: TRBJ1-4
v_gene: TRBV2

CDR3nt: TGTGCCTGGAGTTCTTGGACAGGGAATGGCTACACCTTC
CDR3aa: CAWSSWTGNGYTF
d_gene: TRBD1
abundance: NA
j_gene: TRBJ1-2
v_gene: TRBV30

CDR3nt: TGTGCCAGCAGACTACAGGGTACAGATACGCAGTATTTT
CDR3aa: CASRLQGTDTQYF
d_gene: NA
abundance: NA
j_gene: TRBJ2-3
v_gene: TRBV6-1

CDR3nt: TGTGCCAGCAGTCCACGCCGGGGCGGCAATGAGCAGTTCTTC
CDR3aa: CASSPRRGGNEQFF
d_gene: NA
abundance: few
j_gene: TRBJ2-1
v_gene: TRBV6-5

CDR3nt: TGTGCCAGCTCATCAGTATCTAGCGGGGGGGCCACTAGGAATGAGCAGTTCTTC
CDR3aa: CASSSVSSGGATRNEQFF
d_gene: TRBD2
abundance: NA
j_gene: TRBJ2-1
v_gene: TRBV18

CDR3nt: TGTGCCAGCAGCTTTGGCGCCGGGACTTCGGGCACAGATACGCAGTATTTT
CDR3aa: CASSFGAGTSGTDTQYF
d_gene: NA
abundance: NA
j_gene: TRBJ2-3
v_gene: TRBV5-6

CDR3nt: TGCGCCAGCACCCCGGACCCAGGAAACTATGGCTACACCTTC
CDR3aa: CASTPDPGNYGYTF
d_gene: NA
abundance: NA
j_gene: TRBJ1-2
v_gene: TRBV5-1

CDR3nt: TGTGCCTGGACCCTAAGCTCCGGGACCTACTACGAGCAGTACTTC
CDR3aa: CAWTLSSGTYYEQYF
d_gene: NA
abundance: NA
j_gene: TRBJ2-7
v_gene: TRBV30

CDR3nt: TGTGCCAGCAGCTTGTTAGTGTCACTCATTGATCCCTACAATGAGCAGTTCTTC
CDR3aa: CASSLLVSLIDPYNEQFF
d_gene: NA
abundance: NA
j_gene: TRBJ2-1
v_gene: TRBV5-4

CDR3nt: TGTGCCAGCAGCCCGTGGACTAGCGAGGGCACAGATACGCAGTATTTT
CDR3aa: CASSPWTSEGTDTQYF
d_gene: TRBD2
abundance: few
j_gene: TRBJ2-3
v_gene: TRBV7-9

CDR3nt: TGTGCCAGCAGCCAAGGGCCCAACACTGAAGCTTTCTTT
CDR3aa: CASSQGPNTEAFF
d_gene: NA
abundance: NA
j_gene: TRBJ1-1
v_gene: TRBV7-3

CDR3nt: TGTGCCAGCAGTTTCCAAATTGACAGGGCGGCCGGGGAGCTGTTTTTT
CDR3aa: CASSFQIDRAAGELFF
d_gene: TRBD1
abundance: NA
j_gene: TRBJ2-2
v_gene: TRBV6-5

CDR3nt: TGTGCCAGCAGCCAAGGGGGGACAGTCCGGGAGACCCAGTACTTC
CDR3aa: CASSQGGTVRETQYF
d_gene: NA
abundance: few
j_gene: TRBJ2-5
v_gene: TRBV9